One sample yielded the 28 T cell receptor beta chains listed below, sequenced in a study of CD8 T cells in Susac syndrome. It was with random hexamers that about 0.45 to 1 ug RNA was reverse transcribed. MiXCR, applied by TCRdb to the immunoSEQ multiplex PCR reads, yields one record per CDR3 protein. Among tens of thousands of distinct CDR3 sequences listed, approximately 93% were seen once. Sequencing was performed on CD8+ T cells from PBMCs. These receptors all stem from a human donor with Susac syndrome.

The V and J genes are TRBV9 and TRBJ2-1; the D gene is possibly TRBD2 (6 bases). Per the germline V gene, CDR1 is SGDLS and CDR2 is YYNGEE. This CDR3 spans 15 amino acids. Trimming stripped 1 base from V and 7 bases from J, with 15 bases between. CDR3 protein: CASSVLSGVNNEQFF. The DNA for the CDR3 is TGTGCCAGCAGCGTACTTTCGGGGGTCAATAATGAGCAGTTCTTC. The variable domain in full, with the rest retrieved from reference TRBV9 and TRBJ2-1, is DSGVTQTPKHLITATGQRVTLRCSPRSGDLSVYWYQQSLDQGLQFLIQYYNGEERAKGNILERFSAQQFPDLHSELNLSSLELGDSALYFCASSVLSGVNNEQFFGPGTRLTVL.

The rearrangement joins TRBV5-1 to TRBJ1-2, with D possibly being TRBD1 (5 bases). The CDR3 runs 13 residues. Per germline, CDR1 SGHRS and CDR2 YFSETQ. Trimming took off 0 bases at V and 8 bases at J, with 11 bases between the two ends. The CDR3 DNA follows: TGCGCCAGCAGCTTGGACCAGGGTAGCGGCTACACCTTC. Protein: CASSLDQGSGYTF.

This clonotype was found once. The V gene is TRBV5-5, the J gene TRBJ2-1, with D possibly matching TRBD2 (6 bases). V was cut by 3 bases and J by 4 bases, with 14 bases left in between. The CDR3 covers 15 residues. Germline V CDR1 and CDR2: SGHKS, YYEKEE (reference sequence). The CDR3 coding sequence is TGTGCCAGCAGCTCGGAGGGACGGTCGTACAATGAGCAGTTCTTC. Translating it yields CASSSEGRSYNEQFF.

The chain carries TRBV7-9 and TRBJ1-6; D may be TRBD1 (5 bases). Trimming removed 4 bases from V and 6 bases from J, with 10 bases in between. Looked up from germline, CDR1 is SEHNR and CDR2 is FQNEAQ (reference sequence). This CDR3 is built from 14 residues. CDR3 bases: TGTGCCAGCAGCTCCCCGGGACTTAATTCACCCCTCCACTTT. It codes for CASSSPGLNSPLHF.

The chain joins TRBV27 to TRBJ2-1; D is perhaps TRBD1 (6 bases). CDR1 is MNHEY, CDR2 SMNVEV, per germline (reference sequence). CDR3 length: 13 amino acids. Trimming took 3 bases from V and 5 from J, leaving 8 bases between them. Here the CDR3 DNA reads TGTGCCAGCAGTTTGGCAGGGGACAATGAGCAGTTCTTC. Protein: CASSLAGDNEQFF.

The chain is built from TRBV6-6 and TRBJ1-5; 9 bases align to TRBD1. The trim removed 2 bases at V and 5 bases at J, leaving 7 bases unmatched. The CDR3 runs to 16 residues. Germline V lookup: CDR1 MNHNY, CDR2 SVGAGI (reference sequence). This chain's CDR3 is CASSYQPGQGDQPQHF. In DNA form, the CDR3 reads TGTGCCAGCAGTTACCAACCGGGACAGGGAGATCAGCCCCAGCATTTT.

The gene calls are TRBV6-2 or TRBV6-3 and TRBJ2-7; unclear D gene. The CDR3 is 15 residues long. Between the trimmed V and J ends, which lost 6 bases and 0 bases, there was a span of 15 bases. The germline CDR1 and CDR2 sequences are MNHEY and SVGEGT. Here the CDR3 reads CASSSDLPSSYEQYF. The DNA for the CDR3 is TGTGCCAGCAGCTCTGACTTACCGAGCTCCTACGAGCAGTACTTC.

In this sample, this clonotype turned up once. The chain has TRBV20-1 and TRBJ2-7, with a possible D match to TRBD1 (5 bases). Trimming pared 6 bases from V and 4 bases from J, leaving 22 bases between. This CDR3 comprises 15 residues. Looked up from germline, CDR1 is DFQATT and CDR2 is SNEGSKA (reference sequence). The CDR3 loop is CSANRNPTGWYEQYF. DNA for the CDR3: TGCAGTGCCAACAGGAATCCCACAGGATGGTACGAGCAGTACTTC.

This clonotype was seen a single time. V usage is TRBV12-3 or TRBV12-4 and J usage is TRBJ2-1, with 9 bases lining up with TRBD1. This CDR3 contains 15 residues. The V and J ends lost 6 bases and 4 bases, in that order; junction bases with no gene match: 7. CDR3 in DNA: TGTGCCAGCAGCCTACCGGGACAGGGATACAATGAGCAGTTCTTC. Amino acids: CASSLPGQGYNEQFF.

The rearrangement joins TRBV3-1 to TRBJ2-7, with D possibly TRBD2 on 5 matching bases. The CDR3 spans 14 residues. Germline V gives CDR1 LGHDT, CDR2 YNNKEL (reference sequence). The V gene lost 1 base and the J gene lost 2 bases, with 9 bases spanning the gap. The CDR3 nucleotides read TGTGCCAGCAGCCAAGTCGGGGAAACCTACGAGCAGTACTTC. This encodes CASSQVGETYEQYF.

The chain recombines TRBV7-2 with TRBJ2-7, with D possibly matching TRBD1 (6 bases). The CDR3 runs to 13 residues. The germline CDR1 and CDR2 sequences are SGHTA and FQGNSA. Between the trimmed V and J ends, which lost 3 bases and 3 bases, there was a span of 9 bases. The CDR3 nucleotides are TGTGCCAGCAGCTTGAACAGGGTCTACGAGCAGTACTTC. Translation gives CASSLNRVYEQYF.

The genes are TRBV2 and TRBJ2-1, with TRBD2 identical over 10 bases. Trimming took 9 bases from V and 3 from J; bases not matched to a gene: 5. The V gene's germline CDR1 is SNHLY and CDR2 FYNNEI. This CDR3 spans 14 amino acids. This CDR3 reads CARTSSGGYNEQFF. In DNA, the CDR3 is TGTGCCAGGACTTCTAGCGGGGGCTACAATGAGCAGTTCTTC.

This chain connects TRBV15 to TRBJ1-5; no reliable D call. Between the trimmed V and J ends, which lost 6 bases and 1 base, there was a span of 10 bases. This CDR3 region has 14 residues. The V gene's germline CDR1 is LNHNV and CDR2 YYDKDF (reference sequence). The CDR3 region is CATRPTPSNQPQHF. CDR3 nucleotides: TGTGCCACCAGGCCGACACCCAGCAATCAGCCCCAGCATTTT.

The gene calls are TRBV12-3 or TRBV12-4 and TRBJ2-1; 7 bases line up with TRBD1. This CDR3 is built from 14 residues. V trimming: 8 bases; J trimming: 4 bases; junction bases outside the gene matches: 8. The CDR3 loop is CASQGVTGYNEQFF. Written as DNA, the CDR3 is TGTGCCAGCCAGGGGGTTACAGGGTACAATGAGCAGTTCTTC.

The chain combines TRBV7-6 with TRBJ2-1; D gene unclear. In germline, CDR1 is SGHVS, CDR2 FNYEAQ. V was clipped by 5 bases and J by 8 bases, with 16 bases between them. This CDR3 has 14 amino acids. CDR3 in amino acids: CASSLKGSFDEQFF. The DNA for the CDR3 is TGTGCCAGCAGCCTAAAAGGATCTTTCGATGAGCAGTTCTTC.

V gene TRBV4-1 combines with J gene TRBJ2-2; D gene unclear. V shed 4 bases and J shed 4 bases, with 4 bases lying between them. This CDR3 contains 12 residues. Per germline, CDR1 MGHRA and CDR2 YSYEKL. CDR3 protein: CASSPSTGELFF. The DNA for the CDR3 is TGCGCCAGCAGCCCGTCCACCGGGGAGCTGTTTTTT.

The V and J genes are TRBV20-1 and TRBJ2-2, with D possibly being TRBD1 or TRBD2 (5 bases each). CDR3 length: 15 residues. V was clipped by 4 bases and J by 7 bases, with 19 bases between them. CDR1 DFQATT and CDR2 SNEGSKA come from the germline V gene (reference sequence). The DNA for the CDR3 is TGCAGTGCTACCGCCCGGGACCGATCCCACGGGGAGCTGTTTTTT. Encoded protein: CSATARDRSHGELFF.

The rearrangement uses TRBV9 and TRBJ2-1, with a tentative D call TRBD2 (6 bases). CDR3 size: 14 residues. The germline V and J ends were trimmed by 3 bases and 1 base, with 8 bases remaining between them. CDR1 SGDLS and CDR2 YYNGEE come from the germline V gene. The CDR3 loop reads CASSGDLSYNEQFF. CDR3 in DNA: TGTGCCAGCAGCGGGGACTTATCCTACAATGAGCAGTTCTTC.

The J gene is TRBJ2-7, the V gene TRBV4-3; the D call may be TRBD1 or TRBD2 (6 bases each). CDR3 length: 17 amino acids. Germline CDR1 reads LGHNA; CDR2 reads YSLEER. Trimming cost V 0 bases and J 1 base, with 16 bases left between them. The CDR3 spells CASSQDFGGGPSYEQYF. The CDR3 DNA is TGCGCCAGCAGCCAAGATTTCGGAGGGGGGCCTTCCTACGAGCAGTACTTC.

This chain connects TRBV9 to TRBJ1-2; 7 positions match TRBD1. CDR1 is SGDLS, CDR2 YYNGEE, per germline. Trimming removed 7 bases from V and 6 bases from J; junction bases left unmatched: 6. CDR3 length: 12 residues. CDR3 coding DNA: TGTGCCAGCGGGGACAGAGGGAATGGCTACACCTTC. Protein: CASGDRGNGYTF.

The chain links TRBV7-9 to TRBJ2-3; the D gene is possibly TRBD2 (5 bases). The CDR3 is 12 residues long. Deletions cut 5 bases from V and 8 bases from J, with 11 bases between. Germline V lookup: CDR1 SEHNR, CDR2 FQNEAQ (reference sequence). The CDR3 here is CASSGRRLTQYF. CDR3 sequence (DNA): TGTGCCAGCAGCGGCAGGAGGCTTACGCAGTATTTT.

The chain carries TRBV27 and TRBJ2-1; D could derive from TRBD1 or TRBD2 (6 bases each). The length of the CDR3 is 15 residues. Germline loops: CDR1 MNHEY, CDR2 SMNVEV (reference sequence). V lost 9 bases and J lost 4, with 19 bases in between. In DNA form, the CDR3 reads TGTGCCAGTACTGGGGGGCCCGGAGGATACAATGAGCAGTTCTTC. As protein: CASTGGPGGYNEQFF.

The V call is TRBV6-1, the J call TRBJ2-2; no firm D call. The CDR3 has 11 amino acids. Trimming pared 6 bases from V and 2 bases from J, leaving 1 base between. The V gene's germline CDR1 is MNHNS and CDR2 SASEGT. The CDR3 sequence is CASRNTGELFF. The CDR3, as DNA: TGTGCCAGCAGAAACACCGGGGAGCTGTTTTTT.

CDR3 sequence: CASSDSTDTGANVLTF. The CDR3 DNA reads TGTGCCAGCAGTGACTCTACAGATACTGGGGCCAACGTCCTGACTTTC. V usage is TRBV6-4 and J usage is TRBJ2-6; D gene uncertain. This CDR3 comprises 16 residues. CDR1 MRHNA and CDR2 SNTAGT come from the germline V gene. The germline V and J ends were trimmed by 0 bases and 2 bases, with 8 bases remaining between them.

The gene calls are TRBV29-1 and TRBJ1-2; D may be TRBD1 (5 bases). The germline V gene encodes CDR1 SQVTM and CDR2 ANQGSEA. V was shortened by 3 bases and J by 3 bases, with 8 bases between the two germline ends. The CDR3 spans 12 residues. The chain's CDR3 is CSVEGQHYGYTF. The CDR3 nucleotides read TGCAGCGTTGAGGGGCAGCACTATGGCTACACCTTC.

This clonotype came up a few times. V is TRBV7-9 and J is TRBJ2-7; possibly TRBD1 for D (5 bases). This CDR3 region has 11 residues. The germline gives CDR1 SEHNR, CDR2 FQNEAQ (reference sequence). V gave up 5 bases and J gave up 5 bases, with 7 bases separating them. CDR3 nucleotide sequence: TGTGCCAGCAGCCCAGGGAACGAGCAGTACTTC. Protein product: CASSPGNEQYF.

The V call is TRBV19, the J call TRBJ2-6; D gene unclear. The CDR3 consists of 15 residues. V lost 3 bases and J 1 base, leaving 7 bases between the germline ends. Germline V gives CDR1 LNHDA, CDR2 SQIVND (reference sequence). CDR3 nucleotide sequence: TGTGCCAGTAGTATCTTTGGGTCTGGGGCCAACGTCCTGACTTTC. It encodes CASSIFGSGANVLTF.

The V and J genes are TRBV7-6 and TRBJ1-4; possibly TRBD1 for D (5 bases). The CDR3 length is 14 residues. The germline CDR1 and CDR2 sequences are SGHVS and FNYEAQ. Trimming shortened V by 5 bases and J by 5 bases, and 12 bases separated the two germline ends. The CDR3 sequence: CASSLTAENEKLFF. The CDR3 DNA reads as TGTGCCAGCAGCCTGACAGCCGAGAATGAAAAACTGTTTTTT.